The 26 T cell receptor beta chains below all came from one sample that was sequenced in a study of cytomegalovirus exposure and HLA in healthy donors (dated by TCRdb to about 2017). Receptor libraries were prepared by the immunoSEQ multiplex PCR assay. The multiplex PCR relied on a mix of 60 forward primers for TCR Vbeta segments and 13 reverse primers for TCR Jbeta segments. TCRdb retrieved this table from immuneACCESS and kept in-frame rearrangements only. Not all clones are present; in checked studies, unresolved V genes account for under half, and no reason is known for the remainder. For this sample there are 250,000 to 350,000 clones; more than 80% appear just once. The ten largest clones represent 3% to 4% of the sample. The sample consisted of PBMCs. These TCRs come from a man between 35 and 55 years old in good health and CMV-seropositive.

The chain employs TRBV27 and TRBJ2-2; a possible D gene is TRBD1 (6 bases). The V gene's germline CDR1 is MNHEY and CDR2 SMNVEV (reference sequence). V lost 2 bases and J lost 3, with 10 bases in between. This CDR3 is built from 15 residues. This CDR3 is CASSLGQGYTGELFF. CDR3 DNA sequence: TGTGCCAGCAGTTTAGGGCAGGGGTACACCGGGGAGCTGTTTTTT.

This chain joins TRBV7-2 and TRBJ2-5; TRBD2 aligns across 7 bases. The V gene's germline CDR1 is SGHTA and CDR2 FQGNSA. The V and J ends lost 5 bases and 1 base, in that order; junction bases with no gene match: 4. The CDR3 extends over 14 amino acids. The CDR3 region is CASSPQRGQETQYF. The CDR3, as DNA: TGTGCCAGCAGCCCCCAGCGGGGCCAAGAGACCCAGTACTTC. The full variable domain, its missing parts supplied by reference TRBV7-2 and TRBJ2-5, is GAGVSQSPSNKVTEKGKDVELRCDPISGHTALYWYRQSLGQGLEFLIYFQGNSAPDKSGLPSDRFSAERTGGSVSTLTIQRTQQEDSAVYLCASSPQRGQETQYFGPGTRLLVL.

The gene calls are TRBV4-3 and TRBJ1-2; tentative D call: TRBD1 (5 bases). Germline CDR1 and CDR2: LGHNA and YSLEER. The CDR3 is 14 amino acids. Trimming took off 0 bases at V and 3 bases at J, with 8 bases between the two ends. CDR3 protein: CASSQDRDYYGYTF. As DNA, the CDR3 is TGCGCCAGCAGCCAAGATCGGGACTACTATGGCTACACCTTC.

This chain uses TRBV7-3 with TRBJ2-1; 10 positions agree with TRBD2. Germline CDR1 SGHTA, CDR2 FQGTGA. The CDR3 spans 15 residues. V shed 5 bases and J 7 bases; nucleotides not matched to a gene: 8. This chain's CDR3 is CASSQRLAGVNEQFF. CDR3 DNA: TGTGCCAGCAGCCAACGCCTAGCGGGAGTGAATGAGCAGTTCTTC.

CDR3 region: CASSLQGVGGYTF. CDR3 nucleotide sequence: TGTGCCAGCAGTTTACAGGGGGTGGGTGGCTACACCTTC. The genes are TRBV27 and TRBJ1-2, with 7 bases lining up with TRBD1. CDR3 length: 13 amino acids. Germline lookup yields CDR1 MNHEY and CDR2 SMNVEV (reference sequence). V shed 2 bases, J shed 7 bases, and the junction held 4 bases outside the gene matches.

The chain has TRBV7-3 and TRBJ2-1; possibly TRBD2 for D (6 bases). From germline, CDR1 is SGHTA and CDR2 FQGTGA. CDR3 length: 15 amino acids. V lost 5 bases to trimming and J lost 4 bases, with 15 bases between them. CDR3 nucleotide sequence: TGTGCCAGCAGCCCCGCCGGGGGACTTTACAATGAGCAGTTCTTC. This gives the protein CASSPAGGLYNEQFF.

The V call is TRBV10-3, the J call TRBJ2-5; possibly TRBD2 for D (6 bases). Trimming removed 8 bases from V and 3 bases from J, with 13 bases in between. The CDR3 spans 13 residues. The V gene's germline CDR1 is ENHRY and CDR2 SYGVKD. CDR3: CAIQKGGKETQYF. CDR3 bases: TGTGCCATCCAGAAAGGCGGGAAAGAGACCCAGTACTTC.

This chain links TRBV5-4 with TRBJ2-7; no reliable D call. This CDR3 contains 14 residues. The germline V gene has CDR1 SGHNT and CDR2 YYREEE (reference sequence). Deletions cut 5 bases from V and 0 bases from J, with 12 bases between. In DNA, the CDR3 is TGTGCCAGCAGGCCTCAGGTTGCCTCCTACGAGCAGTACTTC. Residues: CASRPQVASYEQYF.

V usage is TRBV19 and J usage is TRBJ1-2, with 8 bases aligning to TRBD1. The V segment lost 6 bases and the J segment 3 bases; nucleotides outside the gene matches: 3. CDR3 length: 13 residues. Germline-derived CDR1 and CDR2 are LNHDA and SQIVND (reference sequence). CDR3: CASRDRADYGYTF. The DNA of the CDR3 is TGTGCCAGTAGGGACAGGGCGGACTATGGCTACACCTTC.

This chain links TRBV5-4 with TRBJ1-1, with D possibly TRBD1 on 5 matching bases. The V end was cut by 4 bases, the J end by 1 base, with 17 bases between. This CDR3 is 16 amino acids long. Germline lookup yields CDR1 SGHNT and CDR2 YYREEE (reference sequence). For the CDR3, the DNA is TGTGCCAGCAGCCCCGGACACTTAAGTACGAACACTGAAGCTTTCTTT. Amino acid sequence: CASSPGHLSTNTEAFF.

This clone has more than one count but fewer than ten. This same CDR3 is encoded by further DNA sequences in the sample. The CDR3 protein is CASSPSRGTEAFF. The CDR3 nucleotides read TGTGCCAGCTCACCATCAAGGGGCACTGAAGCTTTCTTT. This sequence joins TRBV18 and TRBJ1-1; D may be TRBD1 (5 bases). CDR1 and CDR2 (germline): KGHSH, LQKENI. V lost 2 bases and J 4 bases, leaving 8 bases between the germline ends. The CDR3 extends over 13 amino acids.

The chain joins TRBV13 to TRBJ2-1; TRBD2 matches at 9 bases. Trimming took 2 bases from V and 3 from J; bases not matched to a gene: 5. The germline V gene has CDR1 PRHDT and CDR2 FYEKMQ (reference sequence). The CDR3 is 16 residues long. The CDR3 here is CASSLPTSGNYNEQFF. CDR3 DNA: TGTGCCAGCAGCTTACCGACTAGCGGTAACTACAATGAGCAGTTCTTC.

J is TRBJ1-1 and V is TRBV4-1; 8 positions agree with TRBD1. The germline gives CDR1 MGHRA, CDR2 YSYEKL. The V segment lost 1 base and the J segment 0 bases; nucleotides outside the gene matches: 7. The CDR3 covers 17 residues. This CDR3 reads CASSQGGTGGMNTEAFF. The CDR3 DNA is TGCGCCAGCAGCCAAGGAGGGACAGGCGGGATGAACACTGAAGCTTTCTTT.

The J gene is TRBJ1-2, the V gene TRBV27, with D possibly being TRBD1 (5 bases). Germline CDR1 reads MNHEY; CDR2 reads SMNVEV (reference sequence). CDR3 length equals 13 residues. V lost 2 bases, J lost 3 bases, and 7 bases lay in between. CDR3 DNA sequence: TGTGCCAGCAGTTTAGGCAGGGACTATGGCTACACCTTC. Translated, it gives CASSLGRDYGYTF.

The chain couples TRBV4-1 to TRBJ2-7; a possible D gene is TRBD1 (7 bases). This CDR3 contains 15 residues. CDR1 and CDR2 from the germline V gene are MGHRA and YSYEKL. V dropped 1 base and J dropped 2 bases, with 12 bases sitting between them. The CDR3 DNA sequence: TGCGCCAGCAGCCAAGCGGAGGGGGCACCCTACGAGCAGTACTTC. Protein sequence: CASSQAEGAPYEQYF.

The chain joins TRBV6-5 to TRBJ2-5; perhaps TRBD1 as D (6 bases). The CDR3 length is 16 residues. Trimming cost V 1 base and J 4 bases, with 16 bases left between them. CDR1 and CDR2 from the germline V gene are MNHEY and SVGAGI. CDR3 in amino acids: CASSYFDRPTRETQYF. In DNA, the CDR3 is TGTGCCAGCAGTTACTTTGACAGGCCGACGAGAGAGACCCAGTACTTC.

This sequence joins TRBV10-1 and TRBJ2-7; TRBD1 agrees at 10 bases. The junction had 4 bases not matched to a gene; V was cut back by 0 bases and J by 5 bases. CDR3 length: 15 amino acids. The germline V gene encodes CDR1 WNHNN and CDR2 SYGVQD (reference sequence). The CDR3 sequence: CASSESTGGIHEQYF. The CDR3 DNA follows: TGCGCCAGCAGTGAGTCGACAGGGGGCATTCACGAGCAGTACTTC.

The V gene is TRBV4-1, the J gene TRBJ1-2, with a tentative D call TRBD1 (6 bases). CDR1 and CDR2 from the germline V gene are MGHRA and YSYEKL. Trimming pared 6 bases from V and 2 bases from J, leaving 19 bases between. The CDR3 is 16 residues long. The CDR3 DNA reads TGCGCCAGCAGTACCTCAGGGGAGGGCGTCAACTATGGCTACACCTTC. This translates into CASSTSGEGVNYGYTF.

The CDR3 protein is CASSLNWQGTDTQYF. DNA for the CDR3: TGTGCCAGCAGCTTAAATTGGCAGGGCACAGATACGCAGTATTTT. This sequence joins TRBV7-6 and TRBJ2-3; D gene unclear. Trimming took off 2 bases at V and 1 base at J, with 10 bases between the two ends. Germline CDR1 reads SGHVS; CDR2 reads FNYEAQ. CDR3 length: 15 residues.

This chain joins TRBV13 and TRBJ2-5; 9 positions agree with TRBD2. The CDR3 length is 13 residues. Germline CDR1 is PRHDT and CDR2 is FYEKMQ (reference sequence). With V trimmed by 4 bases and J by 3 bases, 0 bases remained unmatched. The CDR3 loop is CASSSSGEETQYF. The CDR3 DNA is TGTGCCAGCAGCTCTAGCGGGGAAGAGACCCAGTACTTC.

The chain joins TRBV6-5 to TRBJ2-3; no reliable D call. CDR1 MNHEY and CDR2 SVGAGI come from the germline V gene. With 2 bases removed from V and 0 bases from J, the gap between germline ends came to 9 bases. This CDR3 has 15 amino acids. CDR3 sequence reads: CASSYRVASTDTQYF. The CDR3 bases are TGTGCCAGCAGTTACCGGGTAGCTAGCACAGATACGCAGTATTTT.

This clone was counted a few times. This chain uses TRBV4-1 with TRBJ1-3; a possible D gene is TRBD1 (5 bases). Per germline, CDR1 MGHRA and CDR2 YSYEKL. V lost 4 bases, J lost 3 bases, and 22 bases lay in between. The CDR3 contains 18 residues. CDR3: CASSLRPQGVGNGNTIYF. DNA for the CDR3: TGCGCCAGCAGCCTAAGGCCCCAAGGGGTCGGCAATGGAAACACCATATATTTT.

This chain joins TRBV23-1 and TRBJ2-5; 8 bases fit TRBD1. TRBV23-1 is noted as an ORF with a role that remains uncertain. The V segment lost 0 bases and the J segment 4 bases; nucleotides outside the gene matches: 4. The CDR3 spans 15 residues. The DNA for the CDR3 is TGCGCCAGCAGTCAATCGGCCAGGGGGCCAGAGACCCAGTACTTC. It encodes CASSQSARGPETQYF.

The rearrangement links TRBV27 to TRBJ2-1; possibly TRBD2 for D (6 bases). Trimming removed 6 bases from V and 2 bases from J, with 14 bases in between. This CDR3 is built from 15 residues. In germline, CDR1 is MNHEY, CDR2 SMNVEV (reference sequence). Here the CDR3 DNA reads TGTGCCAGCAGGGCCGGGACTGCTACCTACAATGAGCAGTTCTTC. Amino acid sequence: CASRAGTATYNEQFF.

This sequence joins TRBV7-8 and TRBJ2-6; no reliable D call. Germline CDR1 reads SGHVS; CDR2 reads FQNEAQ. The CDR3 has 18 amino acids. Between the trimmed V and J ends, which lost 0 bases and 0 bases, there was a span of 12 bases. This CDR3 reads CASSLATTGSSGANVLTF. The CDR3 DNA sequence: TGTGCCAGCAGCTTAGCTACTACCGGGTCCTCTGGGGCCAACGTCCTGACTTTC. Drawing the rest from reference TRBV7-8 and TRBJ2-6, the complete variable domain is GAGVSQSPRYKVAKRGQDVALRCDPISGHVSLFWYQQALGQGPEFLTYFQNEAQLDKSGLPSDRFFAERPEGSVSTLKIQRTQQEDSAVYLCASSLATTGSSGANVLTFGAGSRLTVL.

In its sample, this clone was seen a few times. CDR3 coding DNA: TGTGCCTGGACCTTTTTAGAGCGACAGGGGGGGAGATCTGGGGCCAACGTCCTGACTTTC. Its protein is CAWTFLERQGGRSGANVLTF. The V and J genes are TRBV30 and TRBJ2-6; 9 positions match TRBD1. Trimming removed 4 bases from V and 1 base from J; junction bases left unmatched: 17. The CDR3 runs 20 residues. In germline, CDR1 is GTSNPN, CDR2 SVGIG (reference sequence).